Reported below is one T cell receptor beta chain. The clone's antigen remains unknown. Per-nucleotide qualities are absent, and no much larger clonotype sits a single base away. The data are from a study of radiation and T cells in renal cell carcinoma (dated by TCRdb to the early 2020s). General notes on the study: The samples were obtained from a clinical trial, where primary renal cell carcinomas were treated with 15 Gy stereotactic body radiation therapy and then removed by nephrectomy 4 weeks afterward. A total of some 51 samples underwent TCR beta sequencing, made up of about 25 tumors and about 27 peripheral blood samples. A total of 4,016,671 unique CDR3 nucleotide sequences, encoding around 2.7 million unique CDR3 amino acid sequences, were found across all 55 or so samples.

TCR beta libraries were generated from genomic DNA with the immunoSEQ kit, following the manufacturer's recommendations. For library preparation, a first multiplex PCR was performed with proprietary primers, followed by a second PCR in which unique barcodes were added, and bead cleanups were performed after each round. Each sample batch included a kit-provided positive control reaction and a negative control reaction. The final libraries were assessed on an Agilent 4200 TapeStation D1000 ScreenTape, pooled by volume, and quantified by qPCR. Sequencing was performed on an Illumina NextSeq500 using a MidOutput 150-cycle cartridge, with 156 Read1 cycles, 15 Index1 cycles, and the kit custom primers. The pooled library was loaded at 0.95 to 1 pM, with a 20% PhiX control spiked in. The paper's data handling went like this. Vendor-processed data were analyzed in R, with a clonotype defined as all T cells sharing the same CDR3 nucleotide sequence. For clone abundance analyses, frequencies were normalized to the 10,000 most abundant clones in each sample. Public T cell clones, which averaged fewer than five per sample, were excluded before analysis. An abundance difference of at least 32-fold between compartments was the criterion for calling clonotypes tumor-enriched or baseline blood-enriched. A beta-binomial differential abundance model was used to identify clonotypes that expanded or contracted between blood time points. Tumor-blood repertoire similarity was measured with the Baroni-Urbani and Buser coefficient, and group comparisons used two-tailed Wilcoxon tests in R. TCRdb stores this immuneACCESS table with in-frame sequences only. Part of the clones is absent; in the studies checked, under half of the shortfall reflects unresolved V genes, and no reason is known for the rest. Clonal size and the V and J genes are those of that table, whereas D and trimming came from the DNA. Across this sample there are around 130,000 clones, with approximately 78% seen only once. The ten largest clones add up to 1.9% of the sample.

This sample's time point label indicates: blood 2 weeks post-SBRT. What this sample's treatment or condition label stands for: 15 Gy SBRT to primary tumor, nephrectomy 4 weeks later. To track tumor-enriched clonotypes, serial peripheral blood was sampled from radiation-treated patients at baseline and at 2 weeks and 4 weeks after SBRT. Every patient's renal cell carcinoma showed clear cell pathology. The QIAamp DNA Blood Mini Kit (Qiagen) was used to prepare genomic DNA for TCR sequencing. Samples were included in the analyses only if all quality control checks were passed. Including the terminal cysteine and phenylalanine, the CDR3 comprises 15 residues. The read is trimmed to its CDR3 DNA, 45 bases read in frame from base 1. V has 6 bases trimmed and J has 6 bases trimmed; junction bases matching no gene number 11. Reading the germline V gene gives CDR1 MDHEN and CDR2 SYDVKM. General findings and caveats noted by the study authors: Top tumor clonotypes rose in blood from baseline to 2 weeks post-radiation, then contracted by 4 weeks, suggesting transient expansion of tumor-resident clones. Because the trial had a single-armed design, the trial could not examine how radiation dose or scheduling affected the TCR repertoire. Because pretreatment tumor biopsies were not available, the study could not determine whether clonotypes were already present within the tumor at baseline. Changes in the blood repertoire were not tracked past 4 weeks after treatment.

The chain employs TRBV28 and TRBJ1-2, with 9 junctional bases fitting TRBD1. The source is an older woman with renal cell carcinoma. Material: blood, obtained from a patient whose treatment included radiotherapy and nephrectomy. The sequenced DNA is TGTGCCAGCAGGATCTCCTCCGGGACAGGGAATGGCTACACCTTC. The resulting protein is CASRISSGTGNGYTF.